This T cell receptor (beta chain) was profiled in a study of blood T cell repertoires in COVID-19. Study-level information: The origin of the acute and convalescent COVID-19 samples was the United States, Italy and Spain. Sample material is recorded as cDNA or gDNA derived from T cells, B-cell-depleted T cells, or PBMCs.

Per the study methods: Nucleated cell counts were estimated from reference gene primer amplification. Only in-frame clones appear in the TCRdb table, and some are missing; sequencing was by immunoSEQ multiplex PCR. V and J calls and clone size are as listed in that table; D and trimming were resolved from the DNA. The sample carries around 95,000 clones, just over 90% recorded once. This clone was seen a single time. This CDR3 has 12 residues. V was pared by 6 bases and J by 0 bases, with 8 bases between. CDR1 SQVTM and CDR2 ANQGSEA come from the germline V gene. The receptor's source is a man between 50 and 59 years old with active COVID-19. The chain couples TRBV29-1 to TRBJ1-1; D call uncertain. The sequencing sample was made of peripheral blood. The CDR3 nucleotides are TGCAGCGTGCGGGTGGTGAACACTGAAGCTTTCTTT. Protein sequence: CSVRVVNTEAFF.